This paragraph covers one TCR beta chain sequence. This sample was included in a study of T cell changes during pregnancy in multiple sclerosis. Generated by immunoSEQ multiplex PCR, the TCRdb table keeps only in-frame clones and is missing some. The table has about 93,000 clones, approximately 90% seen once. Germline V CDR1 and CDR2: SGHAT, FQDESV (reference sequence). This CDR3 has 13 amino acids. The germline V and J ends were trimmed by 2 bases and 1 base, with 5 bases remaining between them. V and J are TRBV11-1 and TRBJ1-1; D is unclear. The clonotype originates from a female donor with multiple sclerosis, enrolled in a pregnancy study. Sequencing was performed on peripheral blood, taken before pregnancy. The CDR3 region is CASSLSRNTEAFF. CDR3 nucleotide sequence: TGTGCCAGCAGCTTATCGAGGAACACTGAAGCTTTCTTT.